This TCR beta chain emerged from a study of PD-1 blockade in classical Hodgkin lymphoma. V was pared by 0 bases and J by 2 bases, with 13 bases between. CDR1 is LNHNV, CDR2 YYDKDF, per germline (reference sequence). This CDR3 region has 17 residues. Relapses following autologous stem cell transplantation were seen in all patients, with brentuximab vedotin exposure varying. Researchers used magnetic negative selection to pull out pure CD4+ T cells from thawed PBMCs. Progressive disease, partial response or complete response was each patient's best response. The method was immunoSEQ multiplex PCR; TCRdb's version includes in-frame clones alone and lacks a portion of them. This table has about 27,000 clones, roughly 80% appearing once.

This sequence joins TRBV15 and TRBJ1-4; D remains ambiguous. The receptor comes from a human donor with classical Hodgkin lymphoma. The material sequenced was CD4+ T cells from blood, taken at baseline. CDR3 coding DNA: TGTGCCACCAGCAGAGAGAGGGTGTCGGAGACTAATGAAAAACTGTTTTTT. It codes for CATSRERVSETNEKLFF.